The T cell receptor beta chain described here comes from a study of cytomegalovirus exposure and HLA in healthy donors. The study, taken as a whole, reports: The study designated 150 or so TCR beta chains cytomegalovirus-associated. Rare TCR sequences dominated, though some public TCRs recurred in many donors.

In the case of this clone: Its antigen remains unidentified.

A multiplex PCR was run with 60 Vbeta primers and 13 Jbeta primers. Assay used: immunoSEQ multiplex PCR; TCRdb lists only in-frame clones, some missing. The sample includes 110,000 to 150,000 clones, about two thirds of them seen just once. Germline V gives CDR1 MNHNS, CDR2 SASEGT. This CDR3 has 16 residues. The V segment lost 4 bases and the J segment 6 bases; nucleotides outside the gene matches: 6. This sequence joins TRBV6-1 and TRBJ2-1; 13 bases are shared with TRBD2. The TCR sequence derives from a woman in her sixties or seventies in good health and CMV-seropositive. Sequences were obtained from PBMCs. The CDR3 nucleotides are TGTGCCAGCAGTGGGCAGAGGACTAGCGGGAGCAATGAGCAGTTCTTC. Translated: CASSGQRTSGSNEQFF.